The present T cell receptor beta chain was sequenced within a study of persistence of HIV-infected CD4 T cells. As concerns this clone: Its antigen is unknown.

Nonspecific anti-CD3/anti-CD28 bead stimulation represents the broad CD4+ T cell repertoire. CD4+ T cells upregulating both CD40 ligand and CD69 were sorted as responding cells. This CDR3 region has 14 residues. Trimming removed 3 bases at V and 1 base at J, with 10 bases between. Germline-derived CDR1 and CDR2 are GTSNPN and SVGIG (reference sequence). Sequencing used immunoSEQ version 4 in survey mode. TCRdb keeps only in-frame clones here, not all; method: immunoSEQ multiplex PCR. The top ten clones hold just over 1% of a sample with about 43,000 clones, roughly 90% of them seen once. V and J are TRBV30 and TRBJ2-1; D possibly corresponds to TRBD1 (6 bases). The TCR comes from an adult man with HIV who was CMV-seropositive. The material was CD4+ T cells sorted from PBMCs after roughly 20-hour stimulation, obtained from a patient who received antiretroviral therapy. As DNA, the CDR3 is TGTGCCTGGAGAGAGGACAGTTCCTACAATGAGCAGTTCTTC. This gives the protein CAWREDSSYNEQFF.